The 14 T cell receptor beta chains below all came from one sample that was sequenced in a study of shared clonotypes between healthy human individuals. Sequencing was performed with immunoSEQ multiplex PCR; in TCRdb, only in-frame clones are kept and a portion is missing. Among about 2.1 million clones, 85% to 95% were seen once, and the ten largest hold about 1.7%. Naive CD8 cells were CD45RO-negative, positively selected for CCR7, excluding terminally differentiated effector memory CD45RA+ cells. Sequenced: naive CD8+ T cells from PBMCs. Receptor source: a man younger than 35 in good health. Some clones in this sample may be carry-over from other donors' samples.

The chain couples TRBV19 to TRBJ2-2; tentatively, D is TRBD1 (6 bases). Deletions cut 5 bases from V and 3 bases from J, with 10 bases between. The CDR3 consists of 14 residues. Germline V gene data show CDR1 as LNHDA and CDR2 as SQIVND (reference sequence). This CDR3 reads CASSGYRDTGELFF. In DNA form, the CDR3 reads TGTGCCAGTAGTGGATACAGGGACACCGGGGAGCTGTTTTTT.

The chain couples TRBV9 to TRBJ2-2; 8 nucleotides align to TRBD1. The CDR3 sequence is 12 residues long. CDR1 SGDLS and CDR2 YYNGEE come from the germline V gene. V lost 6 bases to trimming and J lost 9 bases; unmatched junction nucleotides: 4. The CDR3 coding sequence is TGTGCCAGCAACTCAGGGGGCAGGGAGCTGTTTTTT. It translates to CASNSGGRELFF. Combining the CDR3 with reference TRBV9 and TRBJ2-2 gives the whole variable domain DSGVTQTPKHLITATGQRVTLRCSPRSGDLSVYWYQQSLDQGLQFLIQYYNGEERAKGNILERFSAQQFPDLHSELNLSSLELGDSALYFCASNSGGRELFFGEGSRLTVL.

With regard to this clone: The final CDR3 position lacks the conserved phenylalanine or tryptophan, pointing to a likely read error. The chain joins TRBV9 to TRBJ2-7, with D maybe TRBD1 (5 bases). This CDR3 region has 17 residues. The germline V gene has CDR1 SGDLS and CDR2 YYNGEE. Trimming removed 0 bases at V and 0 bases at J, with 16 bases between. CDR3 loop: CASSVGGRDSSSYEQYL. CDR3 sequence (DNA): TGTGCCAGCAGCGTAGGTGGTCGAGACAGCAGCTCCTACGAGCAGTACCTC.

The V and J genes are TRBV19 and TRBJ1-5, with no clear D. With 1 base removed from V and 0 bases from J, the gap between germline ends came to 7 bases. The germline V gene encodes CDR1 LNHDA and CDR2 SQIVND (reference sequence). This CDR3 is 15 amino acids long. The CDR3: CASSIVGYSNQPQHF. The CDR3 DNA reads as TGTGCCAGTAGTATAGTCGGCTATAGCAATCAGCCCCAGCATTTT.

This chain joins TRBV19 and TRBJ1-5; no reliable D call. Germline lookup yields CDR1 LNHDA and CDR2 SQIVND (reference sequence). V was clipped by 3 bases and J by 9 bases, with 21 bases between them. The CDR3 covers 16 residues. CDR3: CASSMDYPSNARPQHF. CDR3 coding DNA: TGTGCCAGTAGTATGGACTACCCCTCCAATGCTAGGCCCCAGCATTTT.

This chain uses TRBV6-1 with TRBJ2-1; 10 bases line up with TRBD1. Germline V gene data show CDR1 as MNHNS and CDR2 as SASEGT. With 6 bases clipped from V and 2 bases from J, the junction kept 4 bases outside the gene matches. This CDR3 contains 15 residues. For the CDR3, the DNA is TGTGCCAGCAGGGGGACAGGGGCCCCCTACAATGAGCAGTTCTTC. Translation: CASRGTGAPYNEQFF.

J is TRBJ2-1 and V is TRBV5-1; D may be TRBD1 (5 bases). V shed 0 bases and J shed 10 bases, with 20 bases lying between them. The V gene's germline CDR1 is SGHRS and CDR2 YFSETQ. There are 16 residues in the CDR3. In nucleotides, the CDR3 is TGCGCCAGCAGCTTGGATTGGGGCAAGAACCGTGGGGAGCAGTTCTTC. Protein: CASSLDWGKNRGEQFF.

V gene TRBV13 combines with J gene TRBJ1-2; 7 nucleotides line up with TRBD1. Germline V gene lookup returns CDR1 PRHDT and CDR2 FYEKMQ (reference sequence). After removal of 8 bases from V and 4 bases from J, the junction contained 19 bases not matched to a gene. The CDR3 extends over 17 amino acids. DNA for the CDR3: TGTGCCAGCTACCCACGGAGGAACAGGGGAAGAGTCTATGGCTACACCTTC. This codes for CASYPRRNRGRVYGYTF.

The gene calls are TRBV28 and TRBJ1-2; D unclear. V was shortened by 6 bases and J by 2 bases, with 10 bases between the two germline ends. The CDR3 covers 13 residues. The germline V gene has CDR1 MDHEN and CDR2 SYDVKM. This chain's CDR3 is CASRSGTNYGYTF. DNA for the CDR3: TGTGCCAGCAGATCCGGAACCAACTATGGCTACACCTTC.

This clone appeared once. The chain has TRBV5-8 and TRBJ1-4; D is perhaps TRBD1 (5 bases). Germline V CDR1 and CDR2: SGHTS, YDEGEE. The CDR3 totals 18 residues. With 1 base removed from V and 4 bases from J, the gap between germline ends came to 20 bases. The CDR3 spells CASSLRGRRGALNEKLFF. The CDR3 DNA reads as TGTGCCAGCAGCTTGAGAGGTCGTAGGGGAGCTCTTAATGAAAAACTGTTTTTT.

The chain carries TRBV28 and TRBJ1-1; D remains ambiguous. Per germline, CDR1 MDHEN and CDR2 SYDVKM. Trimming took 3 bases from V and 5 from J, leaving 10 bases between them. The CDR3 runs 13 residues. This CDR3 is CASSLEGWTEAFF. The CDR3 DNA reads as TGTGCCAGCAGTTTGGAAGGCTGGACTGAAGCTTTCTTT.

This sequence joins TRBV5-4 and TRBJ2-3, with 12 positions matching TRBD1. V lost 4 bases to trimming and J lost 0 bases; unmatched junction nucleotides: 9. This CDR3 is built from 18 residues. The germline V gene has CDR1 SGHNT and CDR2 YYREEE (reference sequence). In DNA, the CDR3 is TGTGCCAGCAGCCTCCCGGGACAGGGGGCGTCAAGCACAGATACGCAGTATTTT. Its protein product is CASSLPGQGASSTDTQYF. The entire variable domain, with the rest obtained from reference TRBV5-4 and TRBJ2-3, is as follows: ETGVTQSPTHLIKTRGQQVTLRCSSQSGHNTVSWYQQALGQGPQFIFQYYREEENGRGNFPPRFSGLQFPNYSSELNVNALELDDSALYLCASSLPGQGASSTDTQYFGPGTRLTVL.

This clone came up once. The CDR3 nucleotides are TGTGCCAGCTCACAAACAACAGAGGGGGACTCCTACGAGCAGTACTTC. Translating it yields CASSQTTEGDSYEQYF. J is TRBJ2-7 and V is TRBV18; possibly TRBD1 for D (6 bases). Germline V gene data show CDR1 as KGHSH and CDR2 as LQKENI. CDR3 length equals 16 residues. Trimming removed 4 bases from V and 0 bases from J, with 16 bases in between.

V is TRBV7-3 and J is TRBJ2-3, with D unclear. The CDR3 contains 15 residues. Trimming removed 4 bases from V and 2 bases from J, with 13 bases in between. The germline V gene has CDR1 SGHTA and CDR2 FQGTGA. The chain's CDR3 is CASSSQVGPTDTQYF. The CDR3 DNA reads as TGTGCCAGCAGCTCACAAGTGGGCCCCACAGATACGCAGTATTTT.